The present TCR beta chain was sequenced within a study of cytomegalovirus exposure and HLA in healthy donors. Study observations and caveats: Later on, a genetic analysis was performed. It linked a missense variant in DCLRE1C with V- and J-gene trimming of TCR beta. Analyses of presence and absence presupposed an approximately uniform sequencing depth across donors.

Points on this clone: The antigen is unknown.

PCR was performed using 60 Vbeta and 13 Jbeta primers. Only in-frame clones appear in the TCRdb table, and some are missing; sequencing was by immunoSEQ multiplex PCR. Among approximately 110,000 clones listed, around 73% were seen once. V was cut by 6 bases and J by 2 bases, with 14 bases left in between. The CDR3 runs to 15 residues. The V gene's germline CDR1 is MRHNA and CDR2 SNTAGT. The chain combines TRBV6-4 with TRBJ2-1; D perhaps matches TRBD2 (6 bases). This sequence was found in a man younger than 40 in good health and CMV-seronegative. Specimen: PBMCs. The CDR3 DNA reads as TGTGCCAGCAGGAGGGACTCGAGCCCCTACAATGAGCAGTTCTTC. This gives the protein CASRRDSSPYNEQFF.